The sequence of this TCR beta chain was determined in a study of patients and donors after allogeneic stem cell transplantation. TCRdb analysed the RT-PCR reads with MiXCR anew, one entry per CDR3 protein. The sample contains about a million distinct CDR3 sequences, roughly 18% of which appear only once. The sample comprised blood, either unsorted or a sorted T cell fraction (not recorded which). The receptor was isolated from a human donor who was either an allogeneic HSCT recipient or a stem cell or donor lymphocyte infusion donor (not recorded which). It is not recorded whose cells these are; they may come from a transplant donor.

The CDR3 sequence: CASSPFRPLYSGANVLTF. In DNA, the CDR3 is TGTGCCAGCTCACCGTTCCGGCCTCTATATTCTGGGGCCAACGTCCTGACTTTC. The genes are TRBV18 and TRBJ2-6, with D uncertain. Trimming took 3 bases from V and 1 from J, leaving 16 bases between them. This CDR3 has 18 amino acids. Germline-derived CDR1 and CDR2 are KGHSH and LQKENI.